These T cell receptor beta chains were read from a single sample in a study of T cell changes during pregnancy in multiple sclerosis. Produced via immunoSEQ multiplex PCR; TCRdb's table is partial and in-frame only. Here the sample spans 34,000 or so clones, roughly nine tenths being singletons. Sample: CD8+ T cells from peripheral blood mononuclear cells, taken in the first trimester of pregnancy. These receptor sequences come from a female donor with multiple sclerosis, enrolled in a pregnancy study. CDR3s leave out the opening cysteine and the closing phenylalanine or tryptophan. A clone size is listed for some rows: how often the clone was seen (once, few, many), or a class if it is expanded.

>TRBV28|NA
ASSLSGSRLDTQY
>TRBV9|NA
ASSAGGSLGETQY
>TRBV19|NA
ASSMGQTVQETQY
>TRBV27|NA
ASGQSGLASYEQY
>TRBV27|once
ASSSLFAGGQETQY
>TRBV7-9|NA
ASSKHPTGDYEQY
>TRBV19|NA
ASSIWGPDTQY
>TRBV4-1|NA
ASSQELAGGPSHEQY
>TRBV2|NA
ASGRVPPYEQY
>TRBV13|NA
ASTLGAAEQY
>TRBV14|NA
ASSNYGGFNEKLF
>TRBV9|NA
ASSARLATSTDTQY
>TRBV4-2|NA
ASSQAWGLLSDGNTIY
>TRBV5-4|NA
ASSLGQGSYEQY
>TRBV27|NA
ASSISSGGDYEQY
>TRBV29-1|NA
SARGSRDEQY
>TRBV28|few
ASTFYRKGTDTQY
>TRBV5-8|once
ASSHGQAGGIQY
>TRBV5-1|NA
ASSLGGFLRI
>TRBV6-7|NA
ASPQRTGHGGETQY
>TRBV30|NA
AWSLGQGNQPQH
>TRBV6-1|NA
AGGTPGGVTEAF
>TRBV6-5|once
ASSPGTGGEAF
>TRBV28|NA
ASSLGEAGNEQF
>TRBV2|NA
ASSEGLAGAWELF
>TRBV7-2|NA
ASSLLWGTGGRNTEAF
>TRBV6-6|NA
ASTGRTSGPDTQY
>TRBV27|once
ASSSPTLSEQY
>TRBV27|NA
ASSFASNQPQH
>TRBV19|NA
ASSIVGTGISEQY
>TRBV7-2|NA
ASSSSTSFYEQY
>TRBV27|NA
ASSLVRGGYEQY
>TRBV7-9|NA
ASSLPQGDEQY
>TRBV7-8|NA
ASSLRGRGRNEQF
>TRBV6-5|once
ASSWRDGSYEQY
>TRBV5-4|few
ASSATGTAGYT
>TRBV5-8|NA
ASSFVQGHQPQH
>TRBV7-3|NA
ASSETGTAYNEQF
>TRBV29-1|NA
SVETGVTDTQY
>TRBV5-5|NA
ASSLPEDRGIYEQY
>TRBV21-1|NA
ASSKMELAVRYEQY
>TRBV19|NA
ASRVGGSGANVLT
>TRBV7-3|NA
ASSSGLASNEQF
>TRBV29-1|NA
SVGRSGQGSSYEQY
>TRBV7-9|NA
ASSFPSLAGNEQY
>TRBV4-1|NA
ASSQRGQTTTNEKLF
>TRBV14|NA
ASSQGQGFDEQF
>TRBV27|NA
ASSPRGGRELF
>TRBV9|NA
ASSVGDTSTDTQY